This T cell receptor (beta chain) came from a study of T cells in Graves' hyperthyroidism and ophthalmopathy. General study results and limits: Blood shared most expanded thyroid clonotypes above 0.001. The model made its ophthalmopathy prediction, and onset followed a median around six months later.

This clonotype appeared a few times. The antigen is not known. Researchers amplified the TCR beta CDR3 regions from RNA transcripts. Researchers ran a first-round RT-PCR on the TCR CDR3 using the HTBI primer set. TCRdb passed the multiplex PCR reads through MiXCR, listing each CDR3 protein once. The sample lists about 760,000 distinct CDR3 sequences, around 40% occurring once. Sequencing used blood. The clonotype originates from a woman aged 40 to 49 with Graves' hyperthyroidism.

The CDR3 spells CASIILDRGELFF. The CDR3, as DNA: TGTGCCAGCATCATTCTCGACAGAGGGGAGCTGTTTTTT. The V and J genes are TRBV6-1 and TRBJ2-2; TRBD1 is a possible D gene (5 bases). Trimming left V 7 bases short and J 8 bases short, with 14 bases between. The CDR3 consists of 13 residues. Germline values: CDR1 MNHNS, CDR2 SASEGT.